This entry concerns a single T cell receptor beta chain. The antigen is not known. This sample is part of a study of CXCR3-negative and CXCR3-positive naive CD8 T cells. Turning to the study itself: For each library, about 1.5 +/- 0.3 million TRB reads were obtained, around 140 million in total. Study-level findings and limits: Expression of CXCR3 was partially reduced after cryopreservation, and fresh PBMCs were used in most assays. Whereas memory cells differed, naive CXCR3-negative and CXCR3-positive cells shared similar TRBV-TRBJ usage. Greater hydrophobicity was found in TRB CDR3s of CXCR3-positive naive cells than of CXCR3-negative naive cells.

UMI-labeled 5' RACE TRB cDNA libraries were prepared from the cells. TCRdb processed the 5' RACE reads again and assigns one entry to each CDR3 protein, with no DNA. This listing includes about 150,000 distinct CDR3 sequences. Within the CD8+ T cell compartment, naive cells were CD45RO-CCR7+CD27+CD95-. Germline CDR1 and CDR2: SNHLY and FYNNEI. This CDR3 is 13 amino acids long. Specimen: naive CXCR3+ CD8+ T cells from blood. This sample's subset: CD45RO-CCR7+CD27+CD95- naive CD8+ T cells expressing CXCR3 (TNR3+). The chain has TRBV2 and TRBJ2-7; lacking DNA, the TRBD1 call made by TCRdb goes unchecked. This clonotype was obtained from a human donor in good health. Some clones in this sample may be carry-over from other donors' samples. The CDR3 sequence is CASRTGQGYEQYF.